This T cell receptor (beta chain) originates from a study of CD8+CD57+ T cells in acquired aplastic anemia. Study at large: DNA per sorted CD4+ or CD8+ sample ranged roughly 0.18 to 30 ug, averaging around 3.2 ug. On average, healthy donors gave about 10.8 million reads for CD4+ cells.

Study results and caveats: In common between the patients and the controls were twenty-nine CD8+ CDR3 sequences. The study found no significant CD8+ Simpson's diversity difference between patients and controls.

TCR beta VDJ and CDR3 were profiled, and genomic DNA was the template. TCRdb reprocessed the reads via MiXCR and lists one record per CDR3 protein. Among about 210,000 distinct CDR3 sequences, about 59% were seen once, and the ten largest hold less than 30%. This clonotype was observed at least ten times. Antigen unknown. CDR3 size: 11 residues. V shed 3 bases and J 13 bases; nucleotides not matched to a gene: 1. This sequence was found in a human donor in good health. The chain is built from TRBV12-3 or TRBV12-4 and TRBJ2-2; 8 bases are shared with TRBD2. Sample: sorted CD4+, CD8+, or CD8+CD57+ T cells (not recorded which) from PBMCs. CDR3 nucleotide sequence: TGTGCCAGCAGTTTTGCGGGAGGGCTGTTTTTT. Translated, it gives CASSFAGGLFF.